These 6 T cell receptor beta chains were all obtained from the same sample, sequenced in a study of OX40 agonist ivuxolimab in advanced cancers. Data came from immunoSEQ multiplex PCR; TCRdb stores just in-frame clones and leaves some out. Seen here are around 48,000 clones, around 77% observed once, and the top ten hold over 2%. Here the sequenced sample was CD4+ or CD8+ T cells sorted from blood, taken in a trial of the OX40 agonist ivuxolimab. The origin of the receptors is an adult with an advanced solid tumor such as melanoma, head and neck, liver or kidney cancer.

The chain carries TRBV6-1 and TRBJ2-7, with D perhaps matching TRBD2 (6 bases). Germline assignment: CDR1 MNHNS and CDR2 SASEGT. The CDR3 has 12 amino acids. V was shortened by 9 bases and J by 1 base, with 10 bases between the two germline ends. The CDR3 loop reads CASSGTSYEQYF. In DNA, the CDR3 is TGTGCCAGTTCCGGGACTTCCTACGAGCAGTACTTC.

CDR3 protein: CASSQDPTGSGGSTDTQYF. The CDR3 DNA follows: TGTGCCAGCAGCCAAGATCCTACCGGATCGGGAGGGAGCACAGATACGCAGTATTTT. The gene calls are TRBV14 and TRBJ2-3, with 8 positions matching TRBD2. Germline V CDR1 and CDR2: SGHDN, FVKESK. The CDR3 is 19 amino acids. The V segment lost 0 bases and the J segment 0 bases; nucleotides outside the gene matches: 11. Complete variable domain (other parts from reference TRBV14 and TRBJ2-3): EAGVTQFPSHSVIEKGQTVTLRCDPISGHDNLYWYRRVMGKEIKFLLHFVKESKQDESGMPNNRFLAERTGGTYSTLKVQPAELEDSGVYFCASSQDPTGSGGSTDTQYFGPGTRLTVL.

The V gene is TRBV5-1, the J gene TRBJ2-2; TRBD2 might be the D (5 bases). Trimming took off 6 bases at V and 0 bases at J, with 12 bases between the two ends. CDR3 length: 15 amino acids. CDR1 and CDR2 from the germline V gene are SGHRS and YFSETQ. CDR3 residues: CASTPSGANTGELFF. In nucleotides, the CDR3 is TGCGCCAGCACCCCGAGCGGCGCGAACACCGGGGAGCTGTTTTTT.

On this clone itself: In the same sample, other DNA sequences code for this CDR3. CDR3 DNA: TGTGCCAGCAGTGTTTCGGTGAACACTGAAGCTTTCTTT. Translation gives CASSVSVNTEAFF. The rearrangement joins TRBV2 to TRBJ1-1, with D unclear. Germline CDR1 reads SNHLY; CDR2 reads FYNNEI. Between the trimmed V and J ends, which lost 4 bases and 0 bases, there was a span of 6 bases. This CDR3 has 13 amino acids.

J is TRBJ2-7 and V is TRBV6-1; TRBD2 is a possible D gene (6 bases). CDR1 and CDR2 (germline): MNHNS, SASEGT. The CDR3 consists of 13 residues. The V end was cut by 11 bases, the J end by 4 bases, with 18 bases between. This CDR3 reads CAARGLVGYEQYF. CDR3 nucleotide sequence: TGTGCCGCACGGGGACTGGTCGGATACGAGCAGTACTTC.

The V call is TRBV5-4, the J call TRBJ2-1, with D possibly matching TRBD1 (6 bases). Trimming stripped 2 bases from V and 7 bases from J, with 16 bases between. This CDR3 contains 15 residues. CDR1 is SGHNT, CDR2 YYREEE, per germline (reference sequence). The CDR3: CASSFGGQRGNEQFF. The CDR3, as DNA: TGTGCCAGCAGCTTCGGAGGCCAGAGGGGGAATGAGCAGTTCTTC.